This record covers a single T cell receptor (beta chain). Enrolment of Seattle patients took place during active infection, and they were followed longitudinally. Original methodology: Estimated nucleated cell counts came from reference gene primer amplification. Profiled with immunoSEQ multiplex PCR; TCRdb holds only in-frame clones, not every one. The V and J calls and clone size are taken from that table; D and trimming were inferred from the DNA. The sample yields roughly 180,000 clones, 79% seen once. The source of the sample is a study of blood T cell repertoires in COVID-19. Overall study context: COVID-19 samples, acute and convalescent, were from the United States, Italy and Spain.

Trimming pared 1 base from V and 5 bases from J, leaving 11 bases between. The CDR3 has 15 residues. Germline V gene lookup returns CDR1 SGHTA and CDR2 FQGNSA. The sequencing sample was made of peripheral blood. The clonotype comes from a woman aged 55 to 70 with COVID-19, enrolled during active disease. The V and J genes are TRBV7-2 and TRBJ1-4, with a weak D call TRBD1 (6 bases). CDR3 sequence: CASSLGTALNEKLFF. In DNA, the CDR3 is TGTGCCAGCAGCTTAGGGACAGCCTTAAATGAAAAACTGTTTTTT.